Listed here are 29 T cell receptor beta chains from one sample, sequenced in a study of cytomegalovirus exposure and HLA in healthy donors. Clones were sequenced by immunoSEQ multiplex PCR, and TCRdb holds only the in-frame ones, with some missing. This table holds about 160,000 clones, 90% to 97% found once. Material for sequencing was PBMCs. The source is a woman aged 18-29 years in good health and CMV-seronegative.

V and J are TRBV5-1 and TRBJ2-3; 10 positions match TRBD2. This CDR3 is 15 amino acids long. CDR1 SGHRS and CDR2 YFSETQ come from the germline V gene. V lost 1 base and J lost 6; bases outside the gene matches: 5. CDR3 DNA: TGCGCCAGCAGCTTGTCCAGCGGGGGGGCCGATACGCAGTATTTT. Its translation is CASSLSSGGADTQYF.

The gene calls are TRBV6-4 and TRBJ2-3, with 10 bases lining up with TRBD2. CDR1 is MRHNA, CDR2 SNTAGT, per germline. The trim removed 0 bases at V and 2 bases at J, leaving 2 bases unmatched. This CDR3 is 16 amino acids long. CDR3 loop: CASSDSSGGATDTQYF. CDR3 in DNA: TGTGCCAGCAGTGACTCGAGCGGGGGGGCCACAGATACGCAGTATTTT.

The chain recombines TRBV4-1 with TRBJ2-7; 10 positions match TRBD2. Germline lookup yields CDR1 MGHRA and CDR2 YSYEKL. CDR3 length: 17 amino acids. The ends lost 4 bases at V and 0 bases at J; junction bases unmatched: 9. The CDR3 nucleotides are TGCGCCAGCAGCCGCCCCGGGACTAGCGCTTTCTCCTACGAGCAGTACTTC. Translated, it gives CASSRPGTSAFSYEQYF.

The CDR3 reads CASSLTGDKTQYF. CDR3 nucleotide sequence: TGCGCCAGCAGCTTGACAGGGGATAAGACCCAGTACTTC. The chain carries TRBV5-1 and TRBJ2-5, with 7 bases fitting TRBD1. V lost 1 base, J lost 6 bases, and 3 bases stayed unmatched. The CDR3 has 13 residues. The V gene's germline CDR1 is SGHRS and CDR2 YFSETQ. Using reference TRBV5-1 and TRBJ2-5 for the parts outside the CDR3, the full variable domain is KAGVTQTPRYLIKTRGQQVTLSCSPISGHRSVSWYQQTPGQGLQFLFEYFSETQRNKGNFPGRFSGRQFSNSRSEMNVSTLELGDSALYLCASSLTGDKTQYFGPGTRLLVL.

This chain connects TRBV19 to TRBJ2-2, with 8 nucleotides matching TRBD1. V gave up 5 bases and J gave up 6 bases; unmatched junction bases: 5. Germline V gene sequence: CDR1 LNHDA, CDR2 SQIVND (reference sequence). This CDR3 spans 14 amino acids. The CDR3 DNA sequence: TGTGCCAGTAGTCCCGGACAGGGCCCCGGGGAGCTGTTTTTT. Protein sequence: CASSPGQGPGELFF.

The genes are TRBV27 and TRBJ1-2; 7 bases match TRBD1. The CDR3 sequence is 13 residues long. The V gene's germline CDR1 is MNHEY and CDR2 SMNVEV (reference sequence). V lost 6 bases to trimming and J lost 4 bases; unmatched junction nucleotides: 5. This chain's CDR3 is CASRDRSFYGYTF. Written as DNA, the CDR3 is TGTGCCAGCAGGGACAGGAGTTTCTATGGCTACACCTTC.

The J gene is TRBJ1-4, the V gene TRBV5-6, with 9 bases matching TRBD1. V was pared by 4 bases and J by 13 bases, with 5 bases of the junction left unmatched. The CDR3 sequence is 12 residues long. Germline V gives CDR1 SGHDT, CDR2 YYEEEE. CDR3 coding DNA: TGTGCCAGCAGCCTGGGACAGGGAGGACTGTTTTTT. It codes for CASSLGQGGLFF.

This clone appeared a single time. V usage is TRBV4-1 and J usage is TRBJ1-2, with D perhaps matching TRBD1 (6 bases). Trimming removed 4 bases from V and 1 base from J, with 16 bases in between. Germline loops: CDR1 MGHRA, CDR2 YSYEKL. This CDR3 region has 16 residues. The DNA of the CDR3 is TGCGCCAGCAGCCGAGCCCAAGGACAGCTTAACTATGGCTACACCTTC. Protein: CASSRAQGQLNYGYTF.

In DNA, the CDR3 is TGTGCCAGCAGTGTCGGGACTAGCGGGGGCCCGGTGGACAATGAGCAGTTCTTC. Amino acids: CASSVGTSGGPVDNEQFF. The chain uses TRBV2 and TRBJ2-1, with TRBD2 matching 14 bases. The CDR3 extends over 18 amino acids. Germline-derived CDR1 and CDR2 are SNHLY and FYNNEI. V was pared by 4 bases and J by 5 bases, with 10 bases of the junction left unmatched. The full variable domain, its missing parts supplied by reference TRBV2 and TRBJ2-1, is EPEVTQTPSHQVTQMGQEVILRCVPISNHLYFYWYRQILGQKVEFLVSFYNNEISEKSEIFDDQFSVERPDGSNFTLKIRSTKLEDSAMYFCASSVGTSGGPVDNEQFFGPGTRLTVL.

The rearrangement links TRBV7-2 to TRBJ1-2; D unclear. Germline CDR1 SGHTA, CDR2 FQGNSA. V was clipped by 9 bases and J by 0 bases, with 11 bases between them. The CDR3 has 13 amino acids. The CDR3 sequence: CASRSPPNYGYTF. CDR3 DNA: TGTGCCAGTAGATCCCCTCCTAACTATGGCTACACCTTC.

The chain uses TRBV7-2 and TRBJ2-5; 14 bases map to TRBD2. This CDR3 region has 14 residues. After removal of 5 bases from V and 12 bases from J, the junction contained 8 bases not matched to a gene. The germline V gene has CDR1 SGHTA and CDR2 FQGNSA. The CDR3, as DNA: TGTGCCAGCAGCGGACTAGCGGGGGGAGTTTGGGAGTACTTC. Residues: CASSGLAGGVWEYF.

V usage is TRBV14 and J usage is TRBJ1-4; 9 bases align to TRBD1. The V gene's germline CDR1 is SGHDN and CDR2 FVKESK. CDR3 size: 15 residues. V lost 1 base, J lost 8 bases, and 5 bases stayed unmatched. The CDR3 loop is CASSQVGTGPEKLFF. The DNA of the CDR3 is TGTGCCAGCAGCCAAGTTGGGACAGGGCCCGAAAAACTGTTTTTT.

CDR3 coding DNA: TGTGCCAGCAGTATGACAGGGACCTACGAGCAGTACTTC. It yields the protein CASSMTGTYEQYF. The chain links TRBV25-1 to TRBJ2-7; 7 nucleotides align to TRBD1. Germline-derived CDR1 and CDR2 are MGHDK and SYGVNS. The ends lost 5 bases at V and 2 bases at J; junction bases unmatched: 3. The CDR3 loop spans 13 amino acids.

The chain employs TRBV29-1 and TRBJ2-1, with TRBD1 matching 8 bases. The germline V gene has CDR1 SQVTM and CDR2 ANQGSEA. With V trimmed by 3 bases and J by 7 bases, 5 bases remained unmatched. The CDR3 runs 13 residues. Written as DNA, the CDR3 is TGCAGCGTTGATTCAGGGGGCTGGAATGAGCAGTTCTTC. It yields the protein CSVDSGGWNEQFF.

This clone was recorded once. J is TRBJ2-5 and V is TRBV4-3, with 7 bases lining up with TRBD1. Per germline, CDR1 LGHNA and CDR2 YSLEER. After removal of 4 bases from V and 13 bases from J, the junction contained 12 bases not matched to a gene. This CDR3 comprises 13 residues. CDR3 in amino acids: CASSPTRDRARYF. CDR3 nucleotides: TGCGCCAGCAGCCCAACGCGAGACAGGGCCAGGTACTTC.

The chain links TRBV5-4 to TRBJ1-1; TRBD1 aligns across 7 bases. V gave up 2 bases and J gave up 8 bases; unmatched junction bases: 6. In germline, CDR1 is SGHNT, CDR2 YYREEE (reference sequence). This CDR3 is built from 13 residues. CDR3 bases: TGTGCCAGCAGCTTCCGAGGGGGCGCCGAAGCTTTCTTT. This encodes CASSFRGGAEAFF.

The chain carries TRBV2 and TRBJ1-2; possible D gene TRBD1, 6 bases. The CDR3 totals 13 residues. Looked up from germline, CDR1 is SNHLY and CDR2 is FYNNEI. The germline V and J ends were trimmed by 6 bases and 3 bases, with 11 bases remaining between them. The CDR3 nucleotides are TGTGCCAGCAGGGAGACAGGCTACTATGGCTACACCTTC. Amino acid sequence: CASRETGYYGYTF. The whole variable domain, filled in from reference TRBV2 and TRBJ1-2, reads EPEVTQTPSHQVTQMGQEVILRCVPISNHLYFYWYRQILGQKVEFLVSFYNNEISEKSEIFDDQFSVERPDGSNFTLKIRSTKLEDSAMYFCASRETGYYGYTFGSGTRLTVV.

CDR3 loop: CASSQSGGATGELFF. The CDR3 DNA follows: TGTGCCAGCAGCCAGAGCGGGGGGGCCACCGGGGAGCTGTTTTTT. This sequence joins TRBV4-2 and TRBJ2-2; TRBD2 matches at 10 bases. Germline V gives CDR1 LGHNA, CDR2 YNFKEQ. The CDR3 totals 15 residues. J gave up 4 bases and V 3 bases, and 2 bases lay outside the gene matches.

This clone is a singleton in its sample. The chain joins TRBV2 to TRBJ2-5, with 8 positions matching TRBD2. Per germline, CDR1 SNHLY and CDR2 FYNNEI. Trimming removed 5 bases from V and 5 bases from J; junction bases left unmatched: 10. There are 15 residues in the CDR3. CDR3 in amino acids: CASSPRGGVSETQYF. The CDR3 nucleotides read TGTGCCAGCAGTCCACGGGGGGGCGTATCGGAGACCCAGTACTTC. Full variable domain (outside the CDR3, taken from reference TRBV2 and TRBJ2-5): EPEVTQTPSHQVTQMGQEVILRCVPISNHLYFYWYRQILGQKVEFLVSFYNNEISEKSEIFDDQFSVERPDGSNFTLKIRSTKLEDSAMYFCASSPRGGVSETQYFGPGTRLLVL.

This clone was detected once. The genes are TRBV30 and TRBJ1-5; 8 bases line up with TRBD1. Germline V gene data show CDR1 as GTSNPN and CDR2 as SVGIG (reference sequence). The CDR3 runs 14 residues. J lost 6 bases, V lost 1 base, and 5 bases had no gene match. CDR3 nucleotides: TGTGCCTGGAGTGCAGGGGGCGCTACTCAGCCCCAGCATTTT. Amino acids: CAWSAGGATQPQHF. The complete variable domain, with remaining parts taken from reference TRBV30 and TRBJ1-5, reads SQTIHQWPATLVQPVGSPLSLECTVEGTSNPNLYWYRQAAGRGLQLLFYSVGIGQISSEVPQNLSASRPQDRQFILSSKKLLLSDSGFYLCAWSAGGATQPQHFGDGTRLSIL.

This CDR3 reads CASRALTDQETQYF. In nucleotides, the CDR3 is TGTGCCAGCAGGGCCCTCACAGACCAAGAGACCCAGTACTTC. The chain has TRBV6-5 and TRBJ2-5; no definite D call. This CDR3 spans 14 amino acids. Germline loops: CDR1 MNHEY, CDR2 SVGAGI. V lost 6 bases and J lost 0, with 11 bases in between.

The CDR3 nucleotides read TGTGCCAGCAGTTTATCCCTTGGGACAGGGTACGGGGAGCTGTTTTTT. Protein sequence: CASSLSLGTGYGELFF. The chain carries TRBV27 and TRBJ2-2; 9 nucleotides align to TRBD1. V was pared by 0 bases and J by 7 bases, with 6 bases of the junction left unmatched. Germline values: CDR1 MNHEY, CDR2 SMNVEV (reference sequence). CDR3 length equals 16 residues.

This chain joins TRBV6-5 and TRBJ2-5; the D gene is possibly TRBD1 (5 bases). Between the trimmed V and J ends, which lost 6 bases and 3 bases, there was a span of 14 bases. Germline V gives CDR1 MNHEY, CDR2 SVGAGI. The CDR3 runs 14 residues. The DNA of the CDR3 is TGTGCCAGCAGCCCGTACGAGACAGAAGAGACCCAGTACTTC. This translates into CASSPYETEETQYF.

The chain employs TRBV4-1 and TRBJ2-2, with 7 bases lining up with TRBD2. V lost 4 bases and J lost 1; bases outside the gene matches: 6. In germline, CDR1 is MGHRA, CDR2 YSYEKL. This CDR3 has 16 amino acids. The CDR3 loop is CASSPTRGGNTGELFF. The CDR3 DNA follows: TGCGCCAGCAGCCCCACCCGCGGGGGGAACACCGGGGAGCTGTTTTTT.

This chain joins TRBV6-5 and TRBJ1-5, with D possibly matching TRBD1 (5 bases). The germline V and J ends were trimmed by 2 bases and 5 bases, with 10 bases remaining between them. This CDR3 spans 14 amino acids. CDR1 and CDR2 (germline): MNHEY, SVGAGI. CDR3 bases: TGTGCCAGCAGTTACCGGCAGGGTCATCAGCCCCAGCATTTT. It is translated as CASSYRQGHQPQHF.

The J gene is TRBJ1-5, the V gene TRBV9, with TRBD1 as a possible D gene (5 bases). V dropped 4 bases and J dropped 3 bases, with 11 bases sitting between them. CDR3 size: 14 residues. Germline lookup yields CDR1 SGDLS and CDR2 YYNGEE. CDR3 residues: CASSPDSSNQPQHF. Here the CDR3 DNA reads TGTGCCAGCAGCCCCGACAGCTCCAATCAGCCCCAGCATTTT.

The rearrangement uses TRBV6-4 and TRBJ1-6; D is possibly TRBD1 (5 bases). Germline CDR1 reads MRHNA; CDR2 reads SNTAGT. This CDR3 is 15 amino acids long. Trimming removed 2 bases from V and 9 bases from J, with 14 bases in between. The CDR3, as DNA: TGTGCCAGCAGTGACCGAATGGGGCTTGGTTCACCCCTCCACTTT. Translating it yields CASSDRMGLGSPLHF.

The rearrangement uses TRBV9 and TRBJ2-1; 10 bases align to TRBD2. Germline trimming cut 0 bases from V and 10 bases from J; bases unmatched to any gene: 4. The CDR3 has 14 residues. Per germline, CDR1 SGDLS and CDR2 YYNGEE. The CDR3, as DNA: TGTGCCAGCAGCGTAGTTGATAGCGGGGGGGAGCAGTTCTTC. Protein sequence: CASSVVDSGGEQFF.

The V and J genes are TRBV4-1 and TRBJ2-5, with 8 bases fitting TRBD2. Germline lookup yields CDR1 MGHRA and CDR2 YSYEKL. The trim removed 2 bases at V and 5 bases at J, leaving 10 bases unmatched. CDR3 size: 16 residues. The CDR3 DNA is TGCGCCAGCAGCCAACCGGGACTAGGAGCCCGGGAGACCCAGTACTTC. This gives the protein CASSQPGLGARETQYF.